Below, 13 T cell receptor beta chains from the same sample are listed, as sequenced in a study of blood T cell repertoires in COVID-19. The method was immunoSEQ multiplex PCR; TCRdb's version includes in-frame clones alone and lacks a portion of them. The data show fewer than 700,000 clones, with around nine tenths seen just once and 7.8% held by the top ten. The sequencing input was peripheral blood. The receptors stem from a woman aged 45-65 years with COVID-19, enrolled during active disease.

The V gene is TRBV2, the J gene TRBJ1-1, with a tentative D call TRBD1 (6 bases). The CDR3 has 17 amino acids. The V end was cut by 9 bases, the J end by 0 bases, with 23 bases between. The germline V gene encodes CDR1 SNHLY and CDR2 FYNNEI. CDR3 nucleotides: TGTGCCAGACACCGACTACTCGACAGGCAGCTGAACACTGAAGCTTTCTTT. Residues: CARHRLLDRQLNTEAFF.

This chain uses TRBV5-1 with TRBJ2-5; D possibly corresponds to TRBD1 (5 bases). CDR3 length equals 14 residues. The germline V gene has CDR1 SGHRS and CDR2 YFSETQ. V was shortened by 2 bases and J by 3 bases, with 11 bases between the two germline ends. Here the CDR3 reads CASSFAGSKETQYF. The CDR3 DNA follows: TGCGCCAGCAGCTTCGCAGGGTCGAAAGAGACCCAGTACTTC.

This clone was recorded only once. The chain couples TRBV5-1 to TRBJ1-2; TRBD1 aligns across 9 bases. The CDR3 runs to 16 residues. The trim removed 0 bases at V and 11 bases at J, leaving 14 bases unmatched. Germline CDR1 and CDR2: SGHRS and YFSETQ. This CDR3 reads CASSLDYRGRRGWYTF. CDR3 in DNA: TGCGCCAGCAGCTTGGACTACAGGGGGCGCAGGGGGTGGTACACCTTC. Supplemented by reference TRBV5-1 and TRBJ1-2, the full variable domain reads KAGVTQTPRYLIKTRGQQVTLSCSPISGHRSVSWYQQTPGQGLQFLFEYFSETQRNKGNFPGRFSGRQFSNSRSEMNVSTLELGDSALYLCASSLDYRGRRGWYTFGSGTRLTVV.

The gene calls are TRBV6-5 and TRBJ1-2; perhaps TRBD1 as D (5 bases). With 7 bases removed from V and 6 bases from J, the gap between germline ends came to 15 bases. The CDR3 is made up of 13 amino acids. CDR1 and CDR2 (germline): MNHEY, SVGAGI. CDR3: CASTVSGGNGYTF. The CDR3, as DNA: TGTGCCAGCACCGTTTCGGGGGGAAATGGCTACACCTTC.

This clone was counted only a few times. This chain uses TRBV18 with TRBJ1-4, with a weak D call TRBD1 (5 bases). The CDR3 is 15 residues long. The V end was cut by 1 base, the J end by 5 bases, with 11 bases between. The germline V gene encodes CDR1 KGHSH and CDR2 LQKENI. In DNA, the CDR3 is TGTGCCAGCTCACCACAAAGGAGGGGAAATGAAAAACTGTTTTTT. It encodes CASSPQRRGNEKLFF.

The chain combines TRBV21-1 with TRBJ2-7; the D segment call TRBD1 is taken from the table without a DNA check. TRBV21-1 is termed a pseudogene. The CDR3 contains 14 residues. This CDR3 reads CASSNKTDLYEQYF. The CDR3 DNA reads as TGTGCCAGCAGCAATAAGACAGACCTCTACGAGCAGTACTTC.

The chain carries TRBV5-6 and TRBJ1-4; D is uncertain. Per the germline V gene, CDR1 is SGHDT and CDR2 is YYEEEE. The CDR3 is made up of 14 amino acids. V lost 4 bases and J 4 bases, leaving 11 bases between the germline ends. In DNA, the CDR3 is TGTGCCAGCAGCGGGGTCGGGATTAATGAAAAACTGTTTTTT. Protein sequence: CASSGVGINEKLFF.

The V and J genes are TRBV27 and TRBJ1-4, with TRBD1 matching over 7 bases. Germline values: CDR1 MNHEY, CDR2 SMNVEV (reference sequence). The CDR3 sequence is 15 residues long. The ends lost 6 bases at V and 0 bases at J; junction bases unmatched: 4. The CDR3 loop reads CASSYTGATNEKLFF. Written as DNA, the CDR3 is TGTGCCAGCAGCTATACAGGGGCAACTAATGAAAAACTGTTTTTT.

The gene calls are TRBV18 and TRBJ1-1; TRBD1 agrees at 8 bases. With 2 bases clipped from V and 6 bases from J, the junction kept 5 bases outside the gene matches. CDR3 length equals 14 residues. The germline V gene has CDR1 KGHSH and CDR2 LQKENI. Here the CDR3 reads CASSPSGGESEAFF. As DNA, the CDR3 is TGTGCCAGCTCACCATCAGGGGGCGAATCTGAAGCTTTCTTT.

This chain joins TRBV19 and TRBJ1-3; D remains ambiguous. Per germline, CDR1 LNHDA and CDR2 SQIVND (reference sequence). The CDR3 runs to 15 residues. Trimming took 5 bases from V and 2 from J, leaving 13 bases between them. The chain's CDR3 is CASSDEVRTGNTIYF. The CDR3 DNA reads as TGTGCCAGTAGTGACGAAGTGAGGACTGGAAACACCATATATTTT. Together with reference TRBV19 and TRBJ1-3, the CDR3 gives the full variable domain: DGGITQSPKYLFRKEGQNVTLSCEQNLNHDAMYWYRQDPGQGLRLIYYSQIVNDFQKGDIAEGYSVSREKKESFPLTVTSAQKNPTAFYLCASSDEVRTGNTIYFGEGSWLTVV.

The gene calls are TRBV6-6 and TRBJ1-4; D possibly corresponds to TRBD1 (6 bases). Germline V gene lookup returns CDR1 MNHNY and CDR2 SVGAGI (reference sequence). There are 14 residues in the CDR3. Deletions cut 0 bases from V and 8 bases from J, with 10 bases between. CDR3 protein: CASSYSGQLEKLFF. In DNA form, the CDR3 reads TGTGCCAGCAGTTACTCCGGACAGTTGGAAAAACTGTTTTTT.

The J gene is TRBJ1-3, the V gene TRBV5-1; D possibly corresponds to TRBD1 (6 bases). CDR3 size: 15 residues. The germline V gene encodes CDR1 SGHRS and CDR2 YFSETQ. V lost 5 bases and J 3 bases, leaving 15 bases between the germline ends. The CDR3 sequence is CASRLAGAVGNTIYF. CDR3 DNA: TGCGCCAGCAGGCTAGCAGGGGCCGTTGGAAACACCATATATTTT.

The chain uses TRBV15 and TRBJ1-1; D remains unclear. The germline V and J ends were trimmed by 2 bases and 10 bases, with 17 bases remaining between them. In germline, CDR1 is LNHNV, CDR2 YYDKDF (reference sequence). This CDR3 has 14 residues. The CDR3 DNA sequence: TGTGCCACCAGCAGACAATCCACGGTGGAGGGAGCTTTCTTT. As protein: CATSRQSTVEGAFF. Full variable domain (missing parts from reference TRBV15 and TRBJ1-1): DAMVIQNPRYQVTQFGKPVTLSCSQTLNHNVMYWYQQKSSQAPKLLFHYYDKDFNNEADTPDNFQSRRPNTSFCFLDIRSPGLGDTAMYLCATSRQSTVEGAFFGQGTRLTVV.